Detailed here is one T cell receptor (beta chain). The sample comes from a study of human T cells and chemical hapten exposure. TCRdb reprocessed the RACE reads with MiXCR, giving one entry per CDR3 protein. This sample has 250,000 to 300,000 distinct CDR3 sequences, with roughly 8% found just once. This CDR3 comprises 14 residues. Germline V gene lookup returns CDR1 DFQATT and CDR2 SNEGSKA (reference sequence). Indicated time point: pre-sensitization, week 0. Regarding treatment: therapeutic diphenylcyclopropenone sensitization with weekly scalp DPC. The sequence was collected from a man aged 18 to 29 with alopecia areata. Some clones in this sample may be carry-over from other donors' samples. Sequencing used whole blood, obtained in connection with sensitization to the hapten diphenylcyclopropenone (DPC). The V gene is TRBV20-1, the J gene TRBJ2-3; 9 bases match TRBD1. The CDR3 region is CRVTRTGVPDTQYF. The CDR3 DNA reads TGCAGAGTCACCCGGACAGGGGTACCAGATACGCAGTATTTT.